This T cell receptor (beta chain) was observed in a study of T-cell memory formation after mild COVID-19. General study results and limits: SARS-CoV-2 specificity was not confirmed for second-wave clones peaking on day 37.

This clonotype was detected a few times. Antigen: not known. The CDR3 runs to 14 residues. V was shortened by 1 base and J by 6 bases, with 9 bases between the two germline ends. CDR1 is KGHDR, CDR2 SFDVKD, per germline. TCR alpha and TCR beta cDNA libraries carrying sample barcodes and UMIs came from 5'RACE with constant-segment primers. TCRdb reprocessed the 5' RACE reads with MiXCR, giving one entry per CDR3 protein. Of over 450,000 distinct CDR3 sequences detected, around 20% appear once; the ten largest clones hold about an eighth. Sequences were obtained from PBMCs or a T cell subset sorted from them (not recorded which). The TCR originated in an adult woman who had mild COVID-19 (a few samples of this study predate the infection). Cell type and time point are not known. V gene TRBV24-1 combines with J gene TRBJ2-1, with D possibly being TRBD2 (5 bases). DNA of the CDR3: TGTGCCACCAGTGATTTAGTCGAGGGCAATGAGCAGTTCTTC. It translates to CATSDLVEGNEQFF.